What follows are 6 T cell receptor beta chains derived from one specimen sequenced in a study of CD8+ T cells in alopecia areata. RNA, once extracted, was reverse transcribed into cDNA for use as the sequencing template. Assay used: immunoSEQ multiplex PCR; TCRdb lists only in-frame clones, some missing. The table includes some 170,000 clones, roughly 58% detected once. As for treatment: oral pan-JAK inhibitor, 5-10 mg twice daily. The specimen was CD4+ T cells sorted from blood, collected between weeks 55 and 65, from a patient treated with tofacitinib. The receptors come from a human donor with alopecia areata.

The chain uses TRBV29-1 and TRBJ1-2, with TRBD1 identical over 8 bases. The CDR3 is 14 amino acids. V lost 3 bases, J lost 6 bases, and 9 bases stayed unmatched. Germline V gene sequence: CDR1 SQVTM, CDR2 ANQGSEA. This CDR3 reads CSVDVVRGPHGYTF. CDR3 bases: TGCAGCGTTGACGTCGTCAGGGGGCCGCATGGCTACACCTTC.

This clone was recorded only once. The CDR3 protein is CASSPQAASSPQHF. The CDR3, as DNA: TGTGCCAGCAGCCCGCAAGCAGCCTCTTCGCCCCAGCATTTT. The V call is TRBV9, the J call TRBJ1-5; D gene uncertain. CDR3 length: 14 residues. Trimming removed 4 bases at V and 9 bases at J, with 17 bases between. Germline loops: CDR1 SGDLS, CDR2 YYNGEE.

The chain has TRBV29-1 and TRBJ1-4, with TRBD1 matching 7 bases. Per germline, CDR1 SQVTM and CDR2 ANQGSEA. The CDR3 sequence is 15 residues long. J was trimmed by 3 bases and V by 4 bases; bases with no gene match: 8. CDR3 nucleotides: TGCAGCGTTGTAACTACAGGGGTGGCTAATGAAAAACTGTTTTTT. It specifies CSVVTTGVANEKLFF.

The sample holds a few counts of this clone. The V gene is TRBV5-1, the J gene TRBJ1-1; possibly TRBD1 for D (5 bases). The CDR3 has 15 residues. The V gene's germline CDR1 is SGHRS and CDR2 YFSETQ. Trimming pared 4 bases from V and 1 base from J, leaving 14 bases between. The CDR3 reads CASSGQGLSNTEAFF. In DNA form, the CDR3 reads TGCGCCAGCAGCGGGCAGGGTCTTTCGAACACTGAAGCTTTCTTT.

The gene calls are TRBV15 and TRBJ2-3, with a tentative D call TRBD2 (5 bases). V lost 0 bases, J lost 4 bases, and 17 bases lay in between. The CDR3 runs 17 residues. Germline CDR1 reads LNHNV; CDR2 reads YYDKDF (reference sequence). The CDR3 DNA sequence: TGTGCCACCAGCAGAGACGCCACGGGAAAATGGGCAGATACGCAGTATTTT. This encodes CATSRDATGKWADTQYF.

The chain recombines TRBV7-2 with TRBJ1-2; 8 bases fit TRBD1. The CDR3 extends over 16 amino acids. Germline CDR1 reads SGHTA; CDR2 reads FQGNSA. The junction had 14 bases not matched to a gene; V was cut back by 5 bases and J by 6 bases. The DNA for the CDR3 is TGTGCCAGCAGCGACACGACAGGGGCGCGAACGAATGGCTACACCTTC. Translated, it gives CASSDTTGARTNGYTF.